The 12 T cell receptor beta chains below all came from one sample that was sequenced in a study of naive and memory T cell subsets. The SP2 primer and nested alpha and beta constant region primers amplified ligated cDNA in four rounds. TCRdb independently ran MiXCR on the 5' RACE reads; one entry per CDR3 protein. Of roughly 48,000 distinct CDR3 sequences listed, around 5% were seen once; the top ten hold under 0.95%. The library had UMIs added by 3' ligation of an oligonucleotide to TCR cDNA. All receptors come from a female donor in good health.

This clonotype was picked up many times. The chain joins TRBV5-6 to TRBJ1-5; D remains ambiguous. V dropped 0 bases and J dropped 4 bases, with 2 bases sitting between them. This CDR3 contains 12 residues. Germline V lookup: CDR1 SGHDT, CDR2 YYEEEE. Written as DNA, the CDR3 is TGTGCCAGCAGCTTGGGGAATCAGCCCCAGCATTTT. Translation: CASSLGNQPQHF.

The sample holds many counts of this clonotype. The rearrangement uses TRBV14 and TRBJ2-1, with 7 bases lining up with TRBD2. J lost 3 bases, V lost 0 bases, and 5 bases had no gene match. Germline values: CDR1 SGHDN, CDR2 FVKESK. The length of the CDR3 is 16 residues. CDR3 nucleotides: TGTGCCAGCAGCCAAGATCCAGGGAGGGTCTACAATGAGCAGTTCTTC. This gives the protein CASSQDPGRVYNEQFF.

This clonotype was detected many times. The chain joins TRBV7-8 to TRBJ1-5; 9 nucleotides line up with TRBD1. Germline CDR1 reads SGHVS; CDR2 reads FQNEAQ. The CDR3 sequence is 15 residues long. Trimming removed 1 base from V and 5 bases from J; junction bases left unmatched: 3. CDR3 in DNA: TGTGCCAGCAGCTTAGGGGACAGGGATTATCAGCCCCAGCATTTT. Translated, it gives CASSLGDRDYQPQHF.

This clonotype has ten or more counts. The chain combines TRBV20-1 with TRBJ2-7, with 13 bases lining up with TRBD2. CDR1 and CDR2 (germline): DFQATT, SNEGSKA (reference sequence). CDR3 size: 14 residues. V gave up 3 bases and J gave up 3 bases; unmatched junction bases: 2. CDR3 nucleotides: TGCAGTGCTAGGGGACTAGCGGGGAGCTACGAGCAGTACTTC. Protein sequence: CSARGLAGSYEQYF.

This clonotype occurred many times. The CDR3 DNA follows: TGTGCGATCACCGGGACAAGAACCTACGAGCAGTACTTC. As protein: CAITGTRTYEQYF. This chain connects TRBV2 to TRBJ2-7; D is possibly TRBD1 (6 bases). The CDR3 is made up of 13 amino acids. Germline assignment: CDR1 SNHLY and CDR2 FYNNEI.

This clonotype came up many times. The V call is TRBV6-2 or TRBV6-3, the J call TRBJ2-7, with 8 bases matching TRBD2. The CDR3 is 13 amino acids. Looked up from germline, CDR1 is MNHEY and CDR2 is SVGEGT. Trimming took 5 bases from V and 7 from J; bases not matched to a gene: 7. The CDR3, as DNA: TGTGCCAGCAGTCCCGGGACTAGGATGGAGCAGTACTTC. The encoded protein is CASSPGTRMEQYF.

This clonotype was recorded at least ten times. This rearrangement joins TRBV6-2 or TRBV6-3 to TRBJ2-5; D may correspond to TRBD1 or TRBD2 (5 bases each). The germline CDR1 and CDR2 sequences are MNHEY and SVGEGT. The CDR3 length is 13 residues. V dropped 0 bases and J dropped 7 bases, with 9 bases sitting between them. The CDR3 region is CASSYSGVMTQYF. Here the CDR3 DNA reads TGTGCCAGCAGTTACTCGGGGGTGATGACCCAGTACTTC.

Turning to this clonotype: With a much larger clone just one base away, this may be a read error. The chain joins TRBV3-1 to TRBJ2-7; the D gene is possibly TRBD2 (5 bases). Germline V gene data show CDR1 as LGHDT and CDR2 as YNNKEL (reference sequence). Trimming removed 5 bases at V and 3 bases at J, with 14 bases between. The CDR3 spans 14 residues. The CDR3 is CASSKRVGDYEQYF. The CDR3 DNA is TGTGCCAGCAGCAAAAGGGTGGGAGACTACGAGCAGTACTTC.

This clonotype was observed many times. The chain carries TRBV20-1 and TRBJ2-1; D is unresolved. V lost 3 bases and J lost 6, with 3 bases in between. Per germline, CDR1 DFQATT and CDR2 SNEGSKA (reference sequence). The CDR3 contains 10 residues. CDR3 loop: CSASANEQFF. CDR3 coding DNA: TGCAGTGCTAGTGCCAATGAGCAGTTCTTC.

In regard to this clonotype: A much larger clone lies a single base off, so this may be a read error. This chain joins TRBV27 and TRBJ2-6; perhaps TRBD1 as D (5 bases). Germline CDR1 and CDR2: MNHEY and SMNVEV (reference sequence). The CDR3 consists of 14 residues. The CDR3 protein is CASSLTPGANVLNF. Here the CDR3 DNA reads TGTGCCAGCAGTTTAACGCCTGGGGCCAACGTCCTGAATTTC.

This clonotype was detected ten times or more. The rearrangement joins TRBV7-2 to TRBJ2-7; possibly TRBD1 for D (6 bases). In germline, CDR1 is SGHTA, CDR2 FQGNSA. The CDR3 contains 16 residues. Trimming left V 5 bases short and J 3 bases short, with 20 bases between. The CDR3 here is CASSPRVAGANYEQYF. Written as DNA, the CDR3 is TGTGCCAGCAGCCCGAGGGTGGCAGGGGCTAACTACGAGCAGTACTTC.

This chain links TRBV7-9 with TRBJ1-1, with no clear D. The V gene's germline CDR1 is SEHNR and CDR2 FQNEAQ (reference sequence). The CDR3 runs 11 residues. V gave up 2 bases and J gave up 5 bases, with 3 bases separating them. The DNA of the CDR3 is TGTGCCAGCAGCTTATTTACTGAAGCTTTCTTT. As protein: CASSLFTEAFF.